The following is a T cell receptor beta chain sequence with its context. TCRdb's copy holds only in-frame clones and misses some; the assay was immunoSEQ multiplex PCR. The profile covers almost 200,000 clones, with roughly 90% appearing a single time and about 8.1% taken by the ten largest. The ends were cut back, 6 bases at V and 0 bases at J, with 11 bases in the middle. The CDR3 totals 14 residues. Study members were between roughly 18 and 100 years old and lived in some 22 US regions. The sample comes from a study of blood T cell repertoires in COVID-19. Study background: The study drew acute and convalescent COVID-19 samples from the United States, Italy and Spain. T cells, B-cell-depleted T cells, or PBMCs provided the cDNA or gDNA that served as material.

V and J are TRBV23-1 and TRBJ1-2, with D uncertain. Being an ORF, TRBV23-1 has a function that is uncertain. Input material: PBMCs or T cells enriched from blood (not recorded which). This TCR was recovered from a woman between 18 and 29 years old who had recovered from COVID-19. As DNA, the CDR3 is TGCGCCAGCAGGACGGTCGGGGCTAACTATGGCTACACCTTC. Amino acid sequence: CASRTVGANYGYTF.